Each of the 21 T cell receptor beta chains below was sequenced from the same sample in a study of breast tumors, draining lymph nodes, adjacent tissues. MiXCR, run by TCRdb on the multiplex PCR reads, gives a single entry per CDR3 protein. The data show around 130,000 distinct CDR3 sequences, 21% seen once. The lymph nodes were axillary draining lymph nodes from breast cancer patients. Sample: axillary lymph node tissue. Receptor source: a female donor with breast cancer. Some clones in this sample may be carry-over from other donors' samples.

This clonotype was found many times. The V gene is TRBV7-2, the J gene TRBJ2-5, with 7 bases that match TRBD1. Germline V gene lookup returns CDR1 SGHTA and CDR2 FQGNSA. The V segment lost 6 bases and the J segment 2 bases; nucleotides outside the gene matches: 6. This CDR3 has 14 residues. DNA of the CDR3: TGTGCCAGCAGTTACCCGGGACAGCAAGAGACCCAGTACTTC. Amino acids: CASSYPGQQETQYF.

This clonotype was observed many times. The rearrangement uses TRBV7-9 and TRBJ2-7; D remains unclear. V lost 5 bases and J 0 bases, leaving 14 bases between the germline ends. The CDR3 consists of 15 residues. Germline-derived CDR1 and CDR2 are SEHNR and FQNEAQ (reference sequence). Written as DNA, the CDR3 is TGTGCCAGCAGCCTTCGGGCGGCCAGCTCCTACGAGCAGTACTTC. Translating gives CASSLRAASSYEQYF.

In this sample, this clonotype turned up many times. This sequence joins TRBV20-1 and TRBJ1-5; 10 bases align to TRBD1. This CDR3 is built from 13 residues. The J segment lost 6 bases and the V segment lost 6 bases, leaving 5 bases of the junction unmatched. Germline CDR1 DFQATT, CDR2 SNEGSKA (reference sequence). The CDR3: CSAPGQGPQPQHF. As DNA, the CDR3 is TGCAGTGCCCCGGGACAGGGGCCTCAGCCCCAGCATTTT.

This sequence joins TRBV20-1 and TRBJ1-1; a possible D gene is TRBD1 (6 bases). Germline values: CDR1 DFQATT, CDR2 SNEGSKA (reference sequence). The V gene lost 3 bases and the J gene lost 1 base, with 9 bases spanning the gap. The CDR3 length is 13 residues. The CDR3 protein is CSASGTPNTEAFF. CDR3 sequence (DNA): TGCAGTGCTAGTGGGACACCGAACACTGAAGCTTTCTTT.

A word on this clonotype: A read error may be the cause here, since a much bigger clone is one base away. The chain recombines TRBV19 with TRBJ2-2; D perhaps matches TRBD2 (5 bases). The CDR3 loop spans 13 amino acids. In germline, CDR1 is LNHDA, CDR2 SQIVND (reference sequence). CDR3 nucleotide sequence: TGTGCCAGTAGATTCTGGGCCACCGGGGAGCTGGTTTTT. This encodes CASRFWATGELVF. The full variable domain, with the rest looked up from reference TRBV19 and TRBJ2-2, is DGGITQSPKYLFRKEGQNVTLSCEQNLNHDAMYWYRQDPGQGLRLIYYSQIVNDFQKGDIAEGYSVSREKKESFPLTVTSAQKNPTAFYLCASRFWATGELVFGEGSRLTVL.

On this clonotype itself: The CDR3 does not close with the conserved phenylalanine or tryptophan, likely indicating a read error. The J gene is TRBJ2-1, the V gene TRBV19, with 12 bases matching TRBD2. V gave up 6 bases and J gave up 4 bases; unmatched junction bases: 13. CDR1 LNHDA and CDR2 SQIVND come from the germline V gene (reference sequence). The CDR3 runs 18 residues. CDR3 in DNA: TGTGCCAGTAGCCGGACTAGCGGGACCTATTCGCGTTACAATGAGCAGTTCCTC. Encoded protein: CASSRTSGTYSRYNEQFL.

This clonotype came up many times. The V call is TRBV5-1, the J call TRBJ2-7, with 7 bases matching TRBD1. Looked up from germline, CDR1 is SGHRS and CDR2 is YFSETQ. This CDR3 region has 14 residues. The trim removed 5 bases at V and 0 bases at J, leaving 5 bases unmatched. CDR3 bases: TGCGCCAGCAGTCCGGGACAGAACTCCTACGAGCAGTACTTC. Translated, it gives CASSPGQNSYEQYF.

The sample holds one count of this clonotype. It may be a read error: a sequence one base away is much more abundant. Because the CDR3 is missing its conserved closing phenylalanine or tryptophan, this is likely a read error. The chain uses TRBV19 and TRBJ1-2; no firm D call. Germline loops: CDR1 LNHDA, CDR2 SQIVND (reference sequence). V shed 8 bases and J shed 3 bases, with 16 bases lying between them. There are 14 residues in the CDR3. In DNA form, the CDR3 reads TGTGCCAGTCTGGGTACCAAAGCGGACTATGGCTACACCCTC. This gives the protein CASLGTKADYGYTL.

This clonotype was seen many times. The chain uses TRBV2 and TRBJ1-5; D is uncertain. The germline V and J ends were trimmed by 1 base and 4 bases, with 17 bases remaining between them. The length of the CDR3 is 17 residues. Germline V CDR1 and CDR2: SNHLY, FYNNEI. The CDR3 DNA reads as TGTGCCAGCAGTGAAGTCGTTGGAGACGGAACGAATCAGCCCCAGCATTTT. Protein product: CASSEVVGDGTNQPQHF.

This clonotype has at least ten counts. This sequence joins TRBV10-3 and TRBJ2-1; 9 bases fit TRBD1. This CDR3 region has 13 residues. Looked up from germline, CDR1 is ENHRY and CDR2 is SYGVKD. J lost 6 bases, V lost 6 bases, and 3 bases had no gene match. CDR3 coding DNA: TGTGCCATCAGACAGGGGGCCGGCAATGAGCAGTTCTTC. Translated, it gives CAIRQGAGNEQFF.

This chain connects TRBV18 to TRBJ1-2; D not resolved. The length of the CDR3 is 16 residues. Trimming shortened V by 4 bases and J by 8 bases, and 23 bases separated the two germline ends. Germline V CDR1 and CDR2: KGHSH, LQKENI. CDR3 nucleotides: TGTGCCAGCTCACAAAAGCACCGGGCGCCTTTAACCGGCTACACCTTC. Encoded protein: CASSQKHRAPLTGYTF.

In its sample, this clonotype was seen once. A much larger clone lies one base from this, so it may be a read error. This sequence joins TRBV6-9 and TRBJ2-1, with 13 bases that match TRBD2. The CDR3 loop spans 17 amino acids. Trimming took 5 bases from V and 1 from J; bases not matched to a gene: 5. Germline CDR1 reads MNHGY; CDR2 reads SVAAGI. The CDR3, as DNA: TGTGCCAGCAGTCATACTAGCGGGGGGGGATCCTACAATGAGCAGTTCTTC. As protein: CASSHTSGGGSYNEQFF.

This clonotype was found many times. CDR3 sequence (DNA): TGTGCCAGCAGTGAAGGGGACGGCGGTGAGACCCAGTACTTC. This encodes CASSEGDGGETQYF. The V call is TRBV6-1, the J call TRBJ2-5; either TRBD1 or TRBD2 may fit D (5 bases each). Trimming pared 1 base from V and 5 bases from J, leaving 11 bases between. The CDR3 extends over 14 amino acids. The V gene's germline CDR1 is MNHNS and CDR2 SASEGT.

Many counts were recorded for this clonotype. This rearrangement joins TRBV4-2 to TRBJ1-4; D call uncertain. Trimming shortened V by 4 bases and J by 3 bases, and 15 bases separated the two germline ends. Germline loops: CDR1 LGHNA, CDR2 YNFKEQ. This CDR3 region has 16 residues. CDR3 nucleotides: TGTGCCAGCAGCCCGGCCCCCCTAGCGGCTAATGAAAAACTGTTTTTT. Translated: CASSPAPLAANEKLFF.

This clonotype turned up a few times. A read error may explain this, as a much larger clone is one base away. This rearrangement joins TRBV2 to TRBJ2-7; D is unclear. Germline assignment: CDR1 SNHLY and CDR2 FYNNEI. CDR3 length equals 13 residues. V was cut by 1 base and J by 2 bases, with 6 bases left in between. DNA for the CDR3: TGTGCCAGCAGTGAAGGTCCCGCCTACGAGCAGTACTTC. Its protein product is CASSEGPAYEQYF.

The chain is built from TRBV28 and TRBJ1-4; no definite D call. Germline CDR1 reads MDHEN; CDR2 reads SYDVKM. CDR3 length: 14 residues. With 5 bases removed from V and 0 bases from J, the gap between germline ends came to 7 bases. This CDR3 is CASSLTTTNEKLFF. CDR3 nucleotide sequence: TGTGCCAGCAGTCTGACAACAACTAATGAAAAACTGTTTTTT.

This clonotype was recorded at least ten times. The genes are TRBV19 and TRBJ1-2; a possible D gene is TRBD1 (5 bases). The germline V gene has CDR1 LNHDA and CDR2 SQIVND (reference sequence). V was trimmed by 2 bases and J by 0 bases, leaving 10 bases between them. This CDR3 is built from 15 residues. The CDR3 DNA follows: TGTGCCAGTAGTATAAGGTCGACAGCTAACTATGGCTACACCTTC. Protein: CASSIRSTANYGYTF.

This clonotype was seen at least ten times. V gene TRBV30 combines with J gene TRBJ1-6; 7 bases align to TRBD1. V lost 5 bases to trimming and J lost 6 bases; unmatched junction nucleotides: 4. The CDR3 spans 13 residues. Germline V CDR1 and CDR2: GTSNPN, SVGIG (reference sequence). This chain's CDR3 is CAWEGQPNSPLHF. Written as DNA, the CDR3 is TGTGCCTGGGAGGGACAGCCTAATTCACCCCTCCACTTT.

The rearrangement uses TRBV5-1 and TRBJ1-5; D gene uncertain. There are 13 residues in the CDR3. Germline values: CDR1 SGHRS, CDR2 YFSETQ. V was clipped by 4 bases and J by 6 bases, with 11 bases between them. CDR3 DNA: TGCGCCAGCAGCCCATCCCTGGGTCAGCCCCAGCATTTT. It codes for CASSPSLGQPQHF.

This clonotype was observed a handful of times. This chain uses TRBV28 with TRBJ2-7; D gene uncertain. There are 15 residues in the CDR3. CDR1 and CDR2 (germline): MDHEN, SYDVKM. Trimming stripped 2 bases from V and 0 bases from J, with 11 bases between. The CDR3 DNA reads TGTGCCAGCAGTTTAAATGGGTTCCTCTCCTACGAGCAGTACTTC. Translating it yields CASSLNGFLSYEQYF.

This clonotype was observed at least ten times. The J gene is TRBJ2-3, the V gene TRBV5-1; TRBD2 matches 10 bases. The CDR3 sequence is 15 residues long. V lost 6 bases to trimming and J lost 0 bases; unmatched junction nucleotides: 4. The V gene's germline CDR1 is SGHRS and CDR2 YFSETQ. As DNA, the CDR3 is TGCGCCAGCACCAGGACTAGCGGAAGCACAGATACGCAGTATTTT. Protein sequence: CASTRTSGSTDTQYF.